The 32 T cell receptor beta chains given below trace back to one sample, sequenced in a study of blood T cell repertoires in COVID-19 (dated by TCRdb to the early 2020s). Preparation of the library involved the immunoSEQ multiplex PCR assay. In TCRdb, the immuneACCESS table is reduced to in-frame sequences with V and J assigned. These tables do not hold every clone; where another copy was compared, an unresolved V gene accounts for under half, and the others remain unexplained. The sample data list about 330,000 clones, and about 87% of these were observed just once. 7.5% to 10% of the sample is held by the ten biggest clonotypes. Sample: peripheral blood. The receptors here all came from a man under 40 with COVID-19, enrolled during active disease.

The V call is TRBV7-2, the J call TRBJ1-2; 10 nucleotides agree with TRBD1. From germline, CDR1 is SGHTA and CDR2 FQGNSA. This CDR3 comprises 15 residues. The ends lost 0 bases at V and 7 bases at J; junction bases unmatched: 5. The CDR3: CASSLAGQGRSGYTF. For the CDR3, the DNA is TGTGCCAGCAGCTTAGCGGGACAGGGGAGGAGTGGCTACACCTTC.

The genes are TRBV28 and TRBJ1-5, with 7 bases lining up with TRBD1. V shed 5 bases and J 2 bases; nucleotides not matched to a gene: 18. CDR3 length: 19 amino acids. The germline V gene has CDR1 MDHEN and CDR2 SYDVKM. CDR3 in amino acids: CASSTPRQGGVRGNQPQHF. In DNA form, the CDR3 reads TGTGCCAGCAGTACCCCTAGACAGGGAGGAGTTCGTGGCAATCAGCCCCAGCATTTT. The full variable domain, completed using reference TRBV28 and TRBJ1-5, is DVKVTQSSRYLVKRTGEKVFLECVQDMDHENMFWYRQDPGLGLRLIYFSYDVKMKEKGDIPEGYSVSREKKERFSLILESASTNQTSMYLCASSTPRQGGVRGNQPQHFGDGTRLSIL.

CDR3 nucleotide sequence: TGTGCCAGCAGCTTAAACGGACAGGGAGGAGAGACCCAGTACTTC. It encodes CASSLNGQGGETQYF. The rearrangement links TRBV7-3 to TRBJ2-5, with 8 bases lining up with TRBD1. The germline CDR1 and CDR2 sequences are SGHTA and FQGTGA. The CDR3 consists of 15 residues. Unmatched junction bases numbered 5, after V lost 1 base and J lost 4 bases. Based on the CDR3 plus reference TRBV7-3 and TRBJ2-5, the full variable domain is GAGVSQTPSNKVTEKGKYVELRCDPISGHTALYWYRQSLGQGPEFLIYFQGTGAADDSGLPNDRFFAVRPEGSVSTLKIQRTERGDSAVYLCASSLNGQGGETQYFGPGTRLLVL.

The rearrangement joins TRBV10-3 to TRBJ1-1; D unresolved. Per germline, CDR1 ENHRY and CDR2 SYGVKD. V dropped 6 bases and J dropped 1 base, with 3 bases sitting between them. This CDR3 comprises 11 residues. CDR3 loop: CAIRQNTEAFF. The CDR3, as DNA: TGTGCCATCAGACAGAACACTGAAGCTTTCTTT.

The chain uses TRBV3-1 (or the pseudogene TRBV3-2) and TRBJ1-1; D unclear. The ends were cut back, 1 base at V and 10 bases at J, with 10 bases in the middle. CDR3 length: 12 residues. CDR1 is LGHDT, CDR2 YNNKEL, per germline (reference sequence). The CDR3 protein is CASSQGNGGAFF. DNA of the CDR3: TGTGCCAGCAGCCAAGGTAACGGCGGAGCTTTCTTT.

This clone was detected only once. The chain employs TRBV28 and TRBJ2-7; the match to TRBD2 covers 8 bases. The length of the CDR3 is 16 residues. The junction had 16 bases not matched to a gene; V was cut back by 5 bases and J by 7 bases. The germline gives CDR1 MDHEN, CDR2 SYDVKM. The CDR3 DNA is TGTGCCAGCAGTACCACCTCGGGGGGGCGGGAGGATGAGCAGTACTTC. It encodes CASSTTSGGREDEQYF.

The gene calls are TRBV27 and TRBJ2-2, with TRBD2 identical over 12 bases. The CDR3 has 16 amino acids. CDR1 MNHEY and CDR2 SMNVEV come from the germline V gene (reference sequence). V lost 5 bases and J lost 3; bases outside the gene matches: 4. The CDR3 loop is CASSKGTSGYTGELFF. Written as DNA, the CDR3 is TGTGCCAGCAGTAAAGGGACTAGCGGGTACACCGGGGAGCTGTTTTTT.

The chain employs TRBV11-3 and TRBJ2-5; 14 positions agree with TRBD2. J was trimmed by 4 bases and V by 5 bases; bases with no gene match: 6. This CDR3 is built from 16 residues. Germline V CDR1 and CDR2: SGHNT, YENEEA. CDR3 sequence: CASSPGLAGGVETQYF. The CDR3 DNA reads TGTGCCAGCAGCCCTGGACTAGCGGGGGGTGTAGAGACCCAGTACTTC.

CDR3 nucleotide sequence: TGTGCCAGCAGCTTAATCGGGACTAGCGGGAGGGCCATGGAGACCCAGTACTTC. Translation: CASSLIGTSGRAMETQYF. The genes are TRBV7-9 and TRBJ2-5; 16 bases map to TRBD2. The CDR3 runs 18 residues. The trim removed 2 bases at V and 5 bases at J, leaving 8 bases unmatched. CDR1 is SEHNR and CDR2 is FQNEAQ in the germline V gene (reference sequence).

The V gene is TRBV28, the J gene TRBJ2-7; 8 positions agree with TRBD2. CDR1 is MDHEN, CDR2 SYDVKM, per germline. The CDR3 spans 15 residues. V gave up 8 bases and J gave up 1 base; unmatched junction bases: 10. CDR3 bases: TGTGCCAGCCTCACGGAGCGGGAGTGGTCCTACGAGCAGTACTTC. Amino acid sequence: CASLTEREWSYEQYF. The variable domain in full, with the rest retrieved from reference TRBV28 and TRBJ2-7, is DVKVTQSSRYLVKRTGEKVFLECVQDMDHENMFWYRQDPGLGLRLIYFSYDVKMKEKGDIPEGYSVSREKKERFSLILESASTNQTSMYLCASLTEREWSYEQYFGPGTRLTVT.

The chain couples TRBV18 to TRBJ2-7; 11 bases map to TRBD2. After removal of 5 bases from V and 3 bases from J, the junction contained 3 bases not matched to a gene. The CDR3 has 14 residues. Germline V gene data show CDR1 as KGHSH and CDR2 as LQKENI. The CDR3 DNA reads TGTGCCAGCTCAGACGGGACTAGCGGCTACGAGCAGTACTTC. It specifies CASSDGTSGYEQYF.

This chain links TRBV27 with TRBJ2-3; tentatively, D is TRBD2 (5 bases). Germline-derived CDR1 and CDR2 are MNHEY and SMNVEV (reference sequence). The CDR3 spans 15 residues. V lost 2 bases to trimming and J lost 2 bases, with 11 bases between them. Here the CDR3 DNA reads TGTGCCAGCAGTTTACTAGCTACCCTCACAGATACGCAGTATTTT. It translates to CASSLLATLTDTQYF.

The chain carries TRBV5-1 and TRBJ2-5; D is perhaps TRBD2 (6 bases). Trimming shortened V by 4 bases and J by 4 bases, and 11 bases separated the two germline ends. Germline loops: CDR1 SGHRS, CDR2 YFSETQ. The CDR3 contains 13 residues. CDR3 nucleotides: TGCGCCAGCAGCGCCCGGGACTCAGAGACCCAGTACTTC. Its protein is CASSARDSETQYF.

The CDR3, as DNA: TGTGCCAGCAGCTTTTATGTCAGGGGGCAGGAGCAGTTCTTC. It encodes CASSFYVRGQEQFF. The V and J genes are TRBV5-6 and TRBJ2-1; 8 nucleotides align to TRBD1. The CDR3 extends over 14 amino acids. V trimming: 2 bases; J trimming: 10 bases; junction bases outside the gene matches: 8. From germline, CDR1 is SGHDT and CDR2 YYEEEE.

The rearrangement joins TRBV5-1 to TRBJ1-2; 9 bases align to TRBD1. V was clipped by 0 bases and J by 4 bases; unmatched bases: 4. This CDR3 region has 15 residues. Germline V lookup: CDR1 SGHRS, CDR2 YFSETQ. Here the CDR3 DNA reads TGCGCCAGCAGCTTGGTGGGACAGGGAGGCTATGGCTACACCTTC. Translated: CASSLVGQGGYGYTF. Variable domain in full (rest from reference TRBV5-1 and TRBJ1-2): KAGVTQTPRYLIKTRGQQVTLSCSPISGHRSVSWYQQTPGQGLQFLFEYFSETQRNKGNFPGRFSGRQFSNSRSEMNVSTLELGDSALYLCASSLVGQGGYGYTFGSGTRLTVV.

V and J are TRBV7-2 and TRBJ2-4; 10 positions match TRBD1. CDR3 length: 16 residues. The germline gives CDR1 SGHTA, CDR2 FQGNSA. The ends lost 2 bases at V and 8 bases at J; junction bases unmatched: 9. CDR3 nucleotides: TGTGCCAGCAGCTTATTGAACCACGGACAGGGGGACATTCAGTACTTC. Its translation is CASSLLNHGQGDIQYF.

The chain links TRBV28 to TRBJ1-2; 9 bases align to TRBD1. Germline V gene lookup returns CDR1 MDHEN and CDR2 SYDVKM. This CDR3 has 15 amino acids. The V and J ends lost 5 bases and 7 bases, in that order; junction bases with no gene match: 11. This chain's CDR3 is CASSPWHRGQGGYTF. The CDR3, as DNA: TGTGCCAGCAGTCCTTGGCACAGGGGGCAAGGTGGCTACACCTTC.

The CDR3 nucleotides are TGTGCCAGCAGTTCAATGGTTAGCGGGAGGGCCATTGTACACAATGAGCAGTTCTTC. Its protein product is CASSSMVSGRAIVHNEQFF. The rearrangement joins TRBV27 to TRBJ2-1; TRBD2 matches at 11 bases. CDR1 is MNHEY, CDR2 SMNVEV, per germline (reference sequence). The V and J ends lost 4 bases and 5 bases, in that order; junction bases with no gene match: 16. The CDR3 covers 19 residues.

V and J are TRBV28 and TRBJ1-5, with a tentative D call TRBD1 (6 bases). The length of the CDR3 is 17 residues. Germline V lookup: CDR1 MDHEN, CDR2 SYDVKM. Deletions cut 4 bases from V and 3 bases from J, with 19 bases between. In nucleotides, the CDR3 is TGTGCCAGCAGTTCATCCCTCTTGGACAGCCTCAATCAGCCCCAGCATTTT. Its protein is CASSSSLLDSLNQPQHF.

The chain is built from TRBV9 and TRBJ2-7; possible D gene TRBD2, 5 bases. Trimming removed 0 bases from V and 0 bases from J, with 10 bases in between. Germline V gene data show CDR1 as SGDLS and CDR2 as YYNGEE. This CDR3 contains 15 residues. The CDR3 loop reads CASSVEAALSYEQYF. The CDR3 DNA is TGTGCCAGCAGCGTAGAAGCGGCCCTCTCCTACGAGCAGTACTTC.

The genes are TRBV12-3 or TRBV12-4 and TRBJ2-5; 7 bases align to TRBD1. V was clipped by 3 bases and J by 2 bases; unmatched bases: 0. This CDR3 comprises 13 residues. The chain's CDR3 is CASSLGQQETQYF. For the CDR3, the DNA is TGTGCCAGCAGTTTGGGACAGCAAGAGACCCAGTACTTC.

The CDR3 bases are TGTGCCACCTTGTCCCCTGAGGGCGGGGCTTTTCAAGAGACCCAGTACTTC. Its translation is CATLSPEGGAFQETQYF. The chain carries TRBV10-3 and TRBJ2-5; tentatively, D is TRBD2 (6 bases). Germline V gives CDR1 ENHRY, CDR2 SYGVKD. Trimming shortened V by 10 bases and J by 2 bases, and 26 bases separated the two germline ends. This CDR3 region has 17 residues.

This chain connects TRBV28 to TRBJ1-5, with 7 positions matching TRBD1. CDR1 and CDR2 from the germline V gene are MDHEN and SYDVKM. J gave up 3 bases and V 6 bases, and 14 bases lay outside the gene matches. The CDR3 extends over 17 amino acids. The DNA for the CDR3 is TGTGCCAGCAGCCGCGACAGGGAAGGTCCCCTCAATCAGCCCCAGCATTTT. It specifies CASSRDREGPLNQPQHF. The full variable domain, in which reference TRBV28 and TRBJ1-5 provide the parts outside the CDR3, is DVKVTQSSRYLVKRTGEKVFLECVQDMDHENMFWYRQDPGLGLRLIYFSYDVKMKEKGDIPEGYSVSREKKERFSLILESASTNQTSMYLCASSRDREGPLNQPQHFGDGTRLSIL.

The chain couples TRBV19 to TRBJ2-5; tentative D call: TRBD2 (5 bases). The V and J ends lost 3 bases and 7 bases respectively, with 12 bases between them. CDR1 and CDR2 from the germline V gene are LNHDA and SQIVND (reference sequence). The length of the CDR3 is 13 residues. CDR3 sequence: CASSIDGSGTQYF. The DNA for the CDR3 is TGTGCCAGTAGTATCGACGGCAGCGGGACCCAGTACTTC.

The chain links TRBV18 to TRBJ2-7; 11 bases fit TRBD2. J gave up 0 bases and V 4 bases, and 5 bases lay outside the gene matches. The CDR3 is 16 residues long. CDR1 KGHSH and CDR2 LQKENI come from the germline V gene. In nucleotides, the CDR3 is TGTGCCAGCTCACGCGCGACTAGCGGGGTCTCCTACGAGCAGTACTTC. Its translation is CASSRATSGVSYEQYF.

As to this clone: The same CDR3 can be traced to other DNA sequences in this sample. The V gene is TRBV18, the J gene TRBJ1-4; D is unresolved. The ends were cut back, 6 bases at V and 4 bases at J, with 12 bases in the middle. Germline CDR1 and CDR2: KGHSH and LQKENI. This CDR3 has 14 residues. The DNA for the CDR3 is TGTGCCAGCTCGCCAAGAGGGAGTAATGAAAAACTGTTTTTT. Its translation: CASSPRGSNEKLFF.

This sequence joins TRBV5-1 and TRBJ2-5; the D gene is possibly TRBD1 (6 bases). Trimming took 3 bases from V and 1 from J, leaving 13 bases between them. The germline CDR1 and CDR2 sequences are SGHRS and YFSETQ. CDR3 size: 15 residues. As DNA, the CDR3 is TGCGCCAGCAGCTGGGGGCTGGCAGGCCAAGAGACCCAGTACTTC. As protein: CASSWGLAGQETQYF. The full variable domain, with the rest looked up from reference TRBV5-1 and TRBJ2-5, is KAGVTQTPRYLIKTRGQQVTLSCSPISGHRSVSWYQQTPGQGLQFLFEYFSETQRNKGNFPGRFSGRQFSNSRSEMNVSTLELGDSALYLCASSWGLAGQETQYFGPGTRLLVL.

For the CDR3, the DNA is TGTGCCAGGTCCGGGACAGGGCCCGAAGAGGTGTACACCGGGGAGCTGTTTTTT. Protein: CARSGTGPEEVYTGELFF. This chain links TRBV5-8 with TRBJ2-2; 9 bases are a match to TRBD1. The CDR3 spans 18 residues. Trimming cost V 8 bases and J 3 bases; bases outside gene matches: 17. Looked up from germline, CDR1 is SGHTS and CDR2 is YDEGEE. Full variable domain (outside the CDR3, taken from reference TRBV5-8 and TRBJ2-2): EAGVTQSPTHLIKTRGQQATLRCSPISGHTSVYWYQQALGLGLQFLLWYDEGEERNRGNFPPRFSGRQFPNYSSELNVNALELEDSALYLCARSGTGPEEVYTGELFFGEGSRLTVL.

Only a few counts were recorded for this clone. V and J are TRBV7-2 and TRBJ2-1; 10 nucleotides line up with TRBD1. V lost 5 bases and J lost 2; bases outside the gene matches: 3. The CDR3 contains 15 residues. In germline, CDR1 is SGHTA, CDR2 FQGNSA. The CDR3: CASSRDRGPYNEQFF. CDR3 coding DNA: TGTGCCAGCAGCCGTGACAGGGGGCCCTACAATGAGCAGTTCTTC.

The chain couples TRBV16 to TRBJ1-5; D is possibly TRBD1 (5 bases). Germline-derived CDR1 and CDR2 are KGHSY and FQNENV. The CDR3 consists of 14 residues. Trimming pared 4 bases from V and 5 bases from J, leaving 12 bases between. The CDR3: CASSLGGGYQPQHF. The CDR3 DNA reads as TGTGCCAGCAGCCTCGGCGGGGGTTATCAGCCCCAGCATTTT.

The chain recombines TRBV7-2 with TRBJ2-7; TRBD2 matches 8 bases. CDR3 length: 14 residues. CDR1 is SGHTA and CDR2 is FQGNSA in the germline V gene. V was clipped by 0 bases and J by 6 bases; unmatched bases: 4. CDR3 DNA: TGTGCCAGCAGCTTAGCCGGGAGGGCCCCCGAGCAGTACTTC. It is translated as CASSLAGRAPEQYF.

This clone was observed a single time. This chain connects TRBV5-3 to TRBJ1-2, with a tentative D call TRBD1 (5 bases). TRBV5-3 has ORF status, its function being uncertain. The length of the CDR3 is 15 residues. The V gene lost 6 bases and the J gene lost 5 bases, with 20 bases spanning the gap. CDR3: CARTTEGQGFYGYTF. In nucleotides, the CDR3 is TGTGCCAGAACCACGGAAGGGCAGGGCTTTTATGGCTACACCTTC.